Listed here are 3 T cell receptor beta chains from one sample, sequenced in a study of early T cells in non-severe SARS-CoV-2 infection. TCRdb used MiXCR to reprocess the 5' RACE reads, holding one entry per CDR3 protein. The data hold tens of thousands of distinct CDR3 sequences, with 14% observed a single time. Sequencing used whole blood. The receptors derive from an adult who was a healthcare worker with PCR-confirmed SARS-CoV-2 infection or an uninfected control (not recorded which).

This clonotype was detected only a few times. The chain joins TRBV12-3 or TRBV12-4 to TRBJ1-2, with TRBD1 matching 9 bases. After removal of 7 bases from V and 2 bases from J, the junction contained 5 bases not matched to a gene. The CDR3 loop spans 14 amino acids. This CDR3 reads CASTLQGANYGYTF. As DNA, the CDR3 is TGTGCCAGCACCCTACAGGGGGCCAACTATGGCTACACCTTC.

This clonotype has a handful of counts. V is TRBV5-1 and J is TRBJ2-7, with D uncertain. The germline V and J ends were trimmed by 4 bases and 0 bases, with 11 bases remaining between them. The CDR3 loop spans 14 amino acids. CDR1 SGHRS and CDR2 YFSETQ come from the germline V gene. The CDR3 bases are TGCGCCAGCAGCCCCCGGACCAGCTCCTACGAGCAGTACTTC. Translated, it gives CASSPRTSSYEQYF.

This rearrangement joins TRBV29-1 to TRBJ2-7; the D gene is possibly TRBD2 (6 bases). Germline assignment: CDR1 SQVTM and CDR2 ANQGSEA. CDR3 length: 11 residues. V was pared by 3 bases and J by 8 bases, with 11 bases between. CDR3 in DNA: TGCAGCGTTGATTCCAGGACTAAGCAGTACTTC. This gives the protein CSVDSRTKQYF.